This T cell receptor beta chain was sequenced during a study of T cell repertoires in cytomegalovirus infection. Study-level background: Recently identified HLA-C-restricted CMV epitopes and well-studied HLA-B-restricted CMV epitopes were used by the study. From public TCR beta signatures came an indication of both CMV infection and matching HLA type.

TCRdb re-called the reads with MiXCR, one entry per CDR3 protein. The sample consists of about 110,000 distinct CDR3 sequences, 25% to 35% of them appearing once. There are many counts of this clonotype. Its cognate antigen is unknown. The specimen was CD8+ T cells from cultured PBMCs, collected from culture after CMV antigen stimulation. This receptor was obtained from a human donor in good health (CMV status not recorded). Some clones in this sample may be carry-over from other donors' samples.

The CDR3 loop is CASSSLTVANYGYTF. In DNA, the CDR3 is TGTGCCAGCAGCTCTTTGACAGTCGCTAACTATGGCTACACCTTC. This chain connects TRBV5-4 to TRBJ1-2; D may be TRBD1 (5 bases). Germline values: CDR1 SGHNT, CDR2 YYREEE (reference sequence). The CDR3 is 15 amino acids. V lost 3 bases and J 0 bases, leaving 12 bases between the germline ends.